This T cell receptor beta chain was sequenced for a study of beta chain features in type 1 diabetes. At the level of the study: Examination covered 100 million to 140 million sorted cells spanning all samples.

Expressed TCRB transcripts were sequenced after all isolated RNA was converted to cDNA. Libraries were prepared by immunoSEQ multiplex PCR; TCRdb keeps only in-frame clonotypes and omits some of them. The repertoire holds around 140,000 clones, about 9.7% seen once, with approximately 0.65% in the top ten. This clone was observed a handful of times. The sequence came from a woman in her thirties or forties in good health. The sample taken for sequencing was central memory CD4+ T cells from blood.

The CDR3 DNA follows: TGTGCCAGCAGCATGGACAGGTCAGGCGGCTACACCTTC. Protein product: CASSMDRSGGYTF. This chain connects TRBV13 to TRBJ1-2, with TRBD1 identical over 7 bases. Trimming at V came to 5 bases and at J to 8 bases, leaving 8 bases not matched to a gene. The CDR3 totals 13 residues. Germline V gene lookup returns CDR1 PRHDT and CDR2 FYEKMQ (reference sequence).